These 4 T cell receptor beta chains were sequenced from one sample in a study of blood T cell repertoires in COVID-19. This table comes from immunoSEQ multiplex PCR, and its TCRdb copy is limited to in-frame clones, with some not included. The sample has around 230,000 clones; around four fifths are singletons. Sequencing was done on a sample of PBMCs or T cells enriched from blood (not recorded which). The receptors were gathered from a man aged 40-50 years who had recovered from COVID-19.

The chain recombines TRBV9 with TRBJ1-1; possibly TRBD1 for D (6 bases). The V gene lost 0 bases and the J gene lost 8 bases, with 11 bases spanning the gap. Germline V gene lookup returns CDR1 SGDLS and CDR2 YYNGEE. The CDR3 is made up of 13 amino acids. CDR3 sequence: CASSVGWGHEAFF. Here the CDR3 DNA reads TGTGCCAGCAGCGTAGGTTGGGGGCACGAAGCTTTCTTT.

The chain links TRBV7-2 to TRBJ1-1; the D is unclear. In germline, CDR1 is SGHTA, CDR2 FQGNSA. The CDR3 runs 13 residues. Trimming shortened V by 7 bases and J by 0 bases, and 9 bases separated the two germline ends. The CDR3 loop reads CASTSYMNTEAFF. CDR3 in DNA: TGTGCCAGCACCTCTTACATGAACACTGAAGCTTTCTTT.

The table lists this clone with a few counts. The chain couples TRBV5-1 to TRBJ2-2; 7 bases agree with TRBD2. V shed 4 bases and J 1 base; nucleotides not matched to a gene: 13. This CDR3 has 18 residues. Germline V gives CDR1 SGHRS, CDR2 YFSETQ. DNA for the CDR3: TGCGCCAGCAGCACCCTTCCTAGCGGCTTTATGAACACCGGGGAGCTGTTTTTT. Protein product: CASSTLPSGFMNTGELFF.

V is TRBV27 and J is TRBJ1-2; no reliable D call. The V gene's germline CDR1 is MNHEY and CDR2 SMNVEV (reference sequence). The CDR3 consists of 15 residues. Trimming pared 4 bases from V and 5 bases from J, leaving 17 bases between. CDR3 region: CASSSASRGSYGYTF. The CDR3 DNA reads as TGTGCCAGCAGTTCCGCCTCACGAGGGAGTTATGGCTACACCTTC.